The T cell receptor beta chain described here comes from a study of cytomegalovirus exposure and HLA in healthy donors. Study results and limitations: Solely CMV serostatus was available to characterize immune exposure. Among TCR sequences, most were rare, though some public TCRs appeared in many donors.

PCR employed 60 Vbeta and 13 Jbeta primers. Sequencing used immunoSEQ multiplex PCR; TCRdb keeps in-frame clones, though not all of them. The sample contains roughly 200,000 clones, about four fifths of which appear only once. Comment on this clone: Its specificity is unknown.

The germline V and J ends were trimmed by 7 bases and 5 bases, with 12 bases remaining between them. The CDR3 length is 13 residues. In germline, CDR1 is MNHNS, CDR2 SASEGT. The V gene is TRBV6-1, the J gene TRBJ1-5; D unresolved. The receptor was derived from a young man in good health and CMV-seronegative. Sequences were obtained from PBMCs. This chain's CDR3 is CASTRAGDQPQHF. CDR3 DNA sequence: TGTGCCAGCACGCGGGCCGGAGATCAGCCCCAGCATTTT.